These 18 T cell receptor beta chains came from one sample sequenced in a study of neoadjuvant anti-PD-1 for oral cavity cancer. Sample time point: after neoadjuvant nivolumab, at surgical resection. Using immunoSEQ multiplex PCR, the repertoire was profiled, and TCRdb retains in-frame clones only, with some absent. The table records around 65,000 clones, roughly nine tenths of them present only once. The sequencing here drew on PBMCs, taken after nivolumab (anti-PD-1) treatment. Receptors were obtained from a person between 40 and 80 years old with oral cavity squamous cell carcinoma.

This CDR3 is CASSLEDYSGNTIYF. The CDR3 DNA sequence: TGTGCCAGCAGCTTGGAGGACTACTCTGGAAACACCATATATTTT. This sequence joins TRBV5-5 and TRBJ1-3; D not resolved. The CDR3 has 15 residues. Germline V CDR1 and CDR2: SGHKS, YYEKEE (reference sequence). The V end was cut by 0 bases, the J end by 0 bases, with 7 bases between. The variable domain in full, completed from reference TRBV5-5 and TRBJ1-3, reads DAGVTQSPTHLIKTRGQQVTLRCSPISGHKSVSWYQQVLGQGPQFIFQYYEKEERGRGNFPDRFSARQFPNYSSELNVNALLLGDSALYLCASSLEDYSGNTIYFGEGSWLTVV.

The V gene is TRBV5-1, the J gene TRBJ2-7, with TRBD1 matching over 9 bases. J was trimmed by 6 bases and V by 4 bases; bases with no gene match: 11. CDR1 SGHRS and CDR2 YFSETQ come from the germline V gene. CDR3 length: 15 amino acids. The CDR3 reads CASSVWTGDGGEQYF. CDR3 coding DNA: TGCGCCAGCAGCGTATGGACAGGGGACGGCGGCGAGCAGTACTTC.

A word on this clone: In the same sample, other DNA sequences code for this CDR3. CDR3 coding DNA: TGTGCCAGCAGTTACAGTACCGGTGAGACCCAGTACTTC. It encodes CASSYSTGETQYF. The gene calls are TRBV6-5 and TRBJ2-5; D not certain. The V end lost 2 bases, the J end lost 5 bases, and 9 bases lay between the germline ends. Germline CDR1 reads MNHEY; CDR2 reads SVGAGI. The CDR3 consists of 13 residues.

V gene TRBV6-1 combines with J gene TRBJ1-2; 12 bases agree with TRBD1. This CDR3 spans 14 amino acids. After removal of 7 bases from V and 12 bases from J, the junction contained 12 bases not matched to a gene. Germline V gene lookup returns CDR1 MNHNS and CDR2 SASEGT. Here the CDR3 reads CASIPGQGARRDTF. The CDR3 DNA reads TGTGCCAGCATCCCGGGACAGGGGGCGCGGAGGGACACCTTC.

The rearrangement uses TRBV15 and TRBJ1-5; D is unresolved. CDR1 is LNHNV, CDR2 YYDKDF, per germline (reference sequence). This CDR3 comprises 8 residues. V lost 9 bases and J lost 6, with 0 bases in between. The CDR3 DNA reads TGTGCCACTCAGCCCCAGCATTTT. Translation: CATQPQHF.

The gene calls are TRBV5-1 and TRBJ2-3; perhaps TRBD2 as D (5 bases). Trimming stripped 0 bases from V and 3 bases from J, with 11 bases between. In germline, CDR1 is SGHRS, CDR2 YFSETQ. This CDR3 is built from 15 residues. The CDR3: CASSLDGLLTDTQYF. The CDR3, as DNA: TGCGCCAGCAGCTTGGATGGACTTCTTACAGATACGCAGTATTTT.

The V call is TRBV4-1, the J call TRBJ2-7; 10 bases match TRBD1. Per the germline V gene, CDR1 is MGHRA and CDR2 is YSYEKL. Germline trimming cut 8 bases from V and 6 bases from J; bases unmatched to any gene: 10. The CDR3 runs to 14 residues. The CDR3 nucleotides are TGCGCCAGCCGAACTCAGACAGGGGGCAGCGAGCAGTACTTC. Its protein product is CASRTQTGGSEQYF.

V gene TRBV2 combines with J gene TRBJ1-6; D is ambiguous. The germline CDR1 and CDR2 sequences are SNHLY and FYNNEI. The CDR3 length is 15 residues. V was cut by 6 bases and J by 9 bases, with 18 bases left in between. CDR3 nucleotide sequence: TGTGCCAGCAGCCCTGGGATCACAATTTTTTCACCCCTCCACTTT. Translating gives CASSPGITIFSPLHF. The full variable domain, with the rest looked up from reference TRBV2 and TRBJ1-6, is EPEVTQTPSHQVTQMGQEVILRCVPISNHLYFYWYRQILGQKVEFLVSFYNNEISEKSEIFDDQFSVERPDGSNFTLKIRSTKLEDSAMYFCASSPGITIFSPLHFGNGTRLTVT.

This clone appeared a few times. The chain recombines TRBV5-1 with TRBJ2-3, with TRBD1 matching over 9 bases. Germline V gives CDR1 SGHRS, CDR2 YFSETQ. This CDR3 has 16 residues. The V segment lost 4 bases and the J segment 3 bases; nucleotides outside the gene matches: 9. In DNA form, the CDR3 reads TGCGCCAGCAGCCTAGGGGACAGGGCCGATACAGATACGCAGTATTTT. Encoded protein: CASSLGDRADTDTQYF.

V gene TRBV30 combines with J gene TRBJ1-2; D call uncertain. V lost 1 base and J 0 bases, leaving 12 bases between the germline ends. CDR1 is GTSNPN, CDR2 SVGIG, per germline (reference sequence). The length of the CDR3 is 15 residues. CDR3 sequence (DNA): TGTGCCTGGAGTGGGACGATCAAAGCTAACTATGGCTACACCTTC. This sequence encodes CAWSGTIKANYGYTF.

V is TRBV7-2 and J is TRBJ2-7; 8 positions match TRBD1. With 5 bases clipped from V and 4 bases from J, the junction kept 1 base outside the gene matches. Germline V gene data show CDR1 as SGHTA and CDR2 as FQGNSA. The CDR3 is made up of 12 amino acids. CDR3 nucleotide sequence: TGTGCCAGCAGCCGGACAGGGTACGAGCAGTACTTC. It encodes CASSRTGYEQYF.

In nucleotides, the CDR3 is TGTGCCAGCAGACGACGGGTTGGTCAGCCCCAGCATTTT. Its protein product is CASRRRVGQPQHF. The rearrangement uses TRBV2 and TRBJ1-5; D gene ambiguous. Trimming took 6 bases from V and 6 from J, leaving 12 bases between them. The germline V gene has CDR1 SNHLY and CDR2 FYNNEI. This CDR3 is 13 amino acids long.

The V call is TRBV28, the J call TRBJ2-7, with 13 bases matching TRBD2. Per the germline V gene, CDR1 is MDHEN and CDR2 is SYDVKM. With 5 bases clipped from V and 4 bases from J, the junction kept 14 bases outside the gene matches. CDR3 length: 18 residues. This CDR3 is CASSAYLGLAGVRYEQYF. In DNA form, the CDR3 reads TGTGCCAGCAGTGCCTACCTTGGACTAGCGGGAGTAAGGTACGAGCAGTACTTC.

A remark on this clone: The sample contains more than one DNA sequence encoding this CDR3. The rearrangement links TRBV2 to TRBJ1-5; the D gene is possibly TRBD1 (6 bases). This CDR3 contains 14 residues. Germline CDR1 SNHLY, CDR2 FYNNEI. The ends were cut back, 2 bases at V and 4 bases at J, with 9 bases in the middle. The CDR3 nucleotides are TGTGCCAGCAGTGAATTCCAGGGGAATCAGCCCCAGCATTTT. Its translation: CASSEFQGNQPQHF.

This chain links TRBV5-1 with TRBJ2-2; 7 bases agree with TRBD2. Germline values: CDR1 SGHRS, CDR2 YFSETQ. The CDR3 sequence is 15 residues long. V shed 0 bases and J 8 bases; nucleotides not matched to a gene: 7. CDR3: CASSLVPGLGGELFF. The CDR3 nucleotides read TGCGCCAGCAGCTTGGTACCCGGACTAGGGGGGGAGCTGTTTTTT. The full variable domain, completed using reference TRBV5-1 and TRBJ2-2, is KAGVTQTPRYLIKTRGQQVTLSCSPISGHRSVSWYQQTPGQGLQFLFEYFSETQRNKGNFPGRFSGRQFSNSRSEMNVSTLELGDSALYLCASSLVPGLGGELFFGEGSRLTVL.

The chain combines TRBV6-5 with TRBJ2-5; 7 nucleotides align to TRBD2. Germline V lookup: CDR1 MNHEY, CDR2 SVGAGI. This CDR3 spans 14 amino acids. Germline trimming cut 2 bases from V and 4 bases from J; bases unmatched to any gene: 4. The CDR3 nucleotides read TGTGCCAGCAGTTACCAGGCGGGAGTAGAGACCCAGTACTTC. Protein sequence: CASSYQAGVETQYF.

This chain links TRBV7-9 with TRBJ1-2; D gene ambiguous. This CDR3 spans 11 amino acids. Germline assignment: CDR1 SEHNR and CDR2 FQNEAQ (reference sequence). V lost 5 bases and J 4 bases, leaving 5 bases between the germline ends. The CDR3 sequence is CASSAAYGYTF. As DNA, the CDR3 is TGTGCCAGCAGCGCCGCCTATGGCTACACCTTC.

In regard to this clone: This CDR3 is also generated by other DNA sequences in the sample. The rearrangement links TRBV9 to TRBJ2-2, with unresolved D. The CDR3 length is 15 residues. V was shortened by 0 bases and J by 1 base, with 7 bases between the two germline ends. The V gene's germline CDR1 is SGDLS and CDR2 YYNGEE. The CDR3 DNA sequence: TGTGCCAGCAGCGTAGGCACACTGAACACCGGGGAGCTGTTTTTT. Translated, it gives CASSVGTLNTGELFF.